This TCR beta chain came from a study of T cell responses to AZD1222 COVID-19 vaccine. Clones were read by immunoSEQ multiplex PCR, and TCRdb kept only the in-frame ones, dropping some. The table records roughly 150,000 clones, around 93% of them present only once. The CDR3 is 15 amino acids. Trimming cost V 4 bases and J 4 bases, with 16 bases left between them. Germline V gives CDR1 LNHDA, CDR2 SQIVND (reference sequence). As concerns this clone: No antigen is known for it.

Study conclusions and caveats: Sampling that yielded the repertoires occurred only after the peak T cell response. Possibly, clonal diversity was underestimated; donors were largely white British and included more females.

The receptor's source is an adult in good health. This chain uses TRBV19 with TRBJ1-1; tentatively, D is TRBD1 (6 bases). The source was peripheral blood, collected on day 0 of AZD1222 vaccination. The CDR3: CASSTWTEEGTEAFF. CDR3 in DNA: TGTGCCAGTAGTACATGGACAGAAGAAGGCACTGAAGCTTTCTTT.